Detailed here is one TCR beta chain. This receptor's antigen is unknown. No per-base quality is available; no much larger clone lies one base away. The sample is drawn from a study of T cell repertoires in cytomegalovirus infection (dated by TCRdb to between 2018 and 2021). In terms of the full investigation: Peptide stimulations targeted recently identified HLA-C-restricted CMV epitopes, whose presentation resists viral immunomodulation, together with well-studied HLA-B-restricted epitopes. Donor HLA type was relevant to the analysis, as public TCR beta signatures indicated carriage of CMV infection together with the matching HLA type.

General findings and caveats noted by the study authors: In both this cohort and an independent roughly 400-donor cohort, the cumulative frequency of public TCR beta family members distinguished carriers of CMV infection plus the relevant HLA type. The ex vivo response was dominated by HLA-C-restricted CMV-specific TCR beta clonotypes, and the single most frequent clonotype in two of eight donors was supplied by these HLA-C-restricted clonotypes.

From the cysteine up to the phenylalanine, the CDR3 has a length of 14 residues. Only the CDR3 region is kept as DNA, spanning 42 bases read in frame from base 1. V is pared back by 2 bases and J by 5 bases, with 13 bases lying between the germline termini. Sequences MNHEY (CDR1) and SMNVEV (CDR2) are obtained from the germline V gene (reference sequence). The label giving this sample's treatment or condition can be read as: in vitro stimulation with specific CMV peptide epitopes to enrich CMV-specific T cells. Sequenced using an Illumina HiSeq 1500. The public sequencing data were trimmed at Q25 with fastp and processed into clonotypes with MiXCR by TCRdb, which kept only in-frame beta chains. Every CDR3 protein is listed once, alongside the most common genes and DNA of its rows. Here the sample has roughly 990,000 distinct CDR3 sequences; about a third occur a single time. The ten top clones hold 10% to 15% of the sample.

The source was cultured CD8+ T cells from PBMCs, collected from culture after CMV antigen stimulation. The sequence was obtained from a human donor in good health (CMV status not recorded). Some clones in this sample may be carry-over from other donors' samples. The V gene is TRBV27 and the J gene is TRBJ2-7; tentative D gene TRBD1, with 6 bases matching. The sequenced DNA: TGTGCCAGCAGTTTAACCTACACAGGGAACGAGCAGTACTTC. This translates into CASSLTYTGNEQYF.